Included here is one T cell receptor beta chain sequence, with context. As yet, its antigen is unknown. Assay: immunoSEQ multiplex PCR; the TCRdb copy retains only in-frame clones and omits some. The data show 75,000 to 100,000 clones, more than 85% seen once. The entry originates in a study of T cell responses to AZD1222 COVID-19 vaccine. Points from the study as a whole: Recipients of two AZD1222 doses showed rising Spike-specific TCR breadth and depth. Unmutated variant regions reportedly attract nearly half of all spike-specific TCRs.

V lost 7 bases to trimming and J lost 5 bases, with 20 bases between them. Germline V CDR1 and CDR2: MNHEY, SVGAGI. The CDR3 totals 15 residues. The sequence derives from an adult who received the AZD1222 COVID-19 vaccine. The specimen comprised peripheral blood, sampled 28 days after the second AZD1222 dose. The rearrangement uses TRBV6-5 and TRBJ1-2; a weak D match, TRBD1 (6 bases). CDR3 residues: CASTPDGGQGYGYTF. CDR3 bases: TGTGCCAGCACCCCCGATGGAGGGCAGGGGTATGGCTACACCTTC.